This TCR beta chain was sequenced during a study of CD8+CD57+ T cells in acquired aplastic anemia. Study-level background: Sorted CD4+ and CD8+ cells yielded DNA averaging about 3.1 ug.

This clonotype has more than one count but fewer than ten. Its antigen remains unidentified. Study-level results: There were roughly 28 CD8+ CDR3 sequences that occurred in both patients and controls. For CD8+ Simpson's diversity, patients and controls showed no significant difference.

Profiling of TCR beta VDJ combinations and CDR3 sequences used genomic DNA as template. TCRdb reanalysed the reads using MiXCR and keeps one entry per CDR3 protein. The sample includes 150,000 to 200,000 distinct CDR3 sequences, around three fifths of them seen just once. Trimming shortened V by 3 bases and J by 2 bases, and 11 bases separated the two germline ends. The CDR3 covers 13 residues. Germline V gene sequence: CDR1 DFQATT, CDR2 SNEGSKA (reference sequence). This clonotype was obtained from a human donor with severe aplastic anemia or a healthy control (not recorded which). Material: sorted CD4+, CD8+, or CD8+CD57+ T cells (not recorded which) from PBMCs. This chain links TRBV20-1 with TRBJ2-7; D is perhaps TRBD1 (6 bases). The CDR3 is CSASGRGPYEQYF. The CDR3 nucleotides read TGCAGTGCTAGTGGCAGGGGCCCCTACGAGCAGTACTTC.